This T cell receptor (beta chain) was profiled in a study of identical twins. Concerning this clonotype: Antigen unknown.

CDR3 length equals 16 residues. Germline CDR1 SGHDN, CDR2 FVKESK. Trimming shortened V by 0 bases and J by 1 base, and 12 bases separated the two germline ends. TCRdb re-analysed the 5' RACE reads in MiXCR, keeping a single row per CDR3 protein. The table includes approximately 680,000 distinct CDR3 sequences, just over 7% detected once. Whole-study results and caveats: For cord blood, abundant beta clonotypes had fewer insertions, unlike memory repertoires, which showed none.

These data are also associated with another study on yellow fever vaccine responses in identical twins.

This clonotype originated in a woman younger than 35 in good health. Sequenced input: PBMCs. The chain is built from TRBV14 and TRBJ1-1; D gene ambiguous. The CDR3 here is CASSQDPAGKNTEAFF. The CDR3 DNA reads as TGTGCCAGCAGCCAAGATCCCGCAGGAAAGAACACTGAAGCTTTCTTT.